This T cell receptor (beta chain) was documented in a study of blood T cell repertoires in COVID-19. Study in general: Specimens from acute and convalescent COVID-19 originated in the United States, Italy and Spain. The cDNA or gDNA used as material had been derived from T cells, B-cell-depleted T cells, or PBMCs.

Original processing notes: The authors estimated nucleated cell counts from reference gene primer amplification. Using immunoSEQ multiplex PCR, the repertoire was profiled, and TCRdb retains in-frame clones only, with some absent. Clonal size and the V and J genes are those of that table, whereas D and trimming came from the DNA. The profile shows about 160,000 clones, roughly 88% of them singletons. Per germline, CDR1 SGHRS and CDR2 YFSETQ. This CDR3 is built from 13 residues. V was pared by 9 bases and J by 2 bases, with 15 bases between. The V call is TRBV5-1, the J call TRBJ2-7; D might be TRBD2 (6 bases). The sequence was collected from a woman aged 80 or older with active or convalescent COVID-19. Sequenced sample: peripheral blood. In nucleotides, the CDR3 is TGCGCCACCCCTACGGGGGTGGCCTACGAGCAGTACTTC. Translating it yields CATPTGVAYEQYF.